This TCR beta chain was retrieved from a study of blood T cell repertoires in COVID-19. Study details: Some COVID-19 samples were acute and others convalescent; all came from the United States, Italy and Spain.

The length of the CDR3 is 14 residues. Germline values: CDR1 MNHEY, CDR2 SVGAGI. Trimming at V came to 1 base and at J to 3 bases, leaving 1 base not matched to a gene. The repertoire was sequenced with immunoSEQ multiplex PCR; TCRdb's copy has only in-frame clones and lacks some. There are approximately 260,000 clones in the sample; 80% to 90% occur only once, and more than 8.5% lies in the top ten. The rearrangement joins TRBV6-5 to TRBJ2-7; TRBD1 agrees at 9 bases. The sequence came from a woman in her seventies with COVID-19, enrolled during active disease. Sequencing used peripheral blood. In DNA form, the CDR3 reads TGTGCCAGCAGTTACTTGACAGGGGGCTACGAGCAGTACTTC. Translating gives CASSYLTGGYEQYF.